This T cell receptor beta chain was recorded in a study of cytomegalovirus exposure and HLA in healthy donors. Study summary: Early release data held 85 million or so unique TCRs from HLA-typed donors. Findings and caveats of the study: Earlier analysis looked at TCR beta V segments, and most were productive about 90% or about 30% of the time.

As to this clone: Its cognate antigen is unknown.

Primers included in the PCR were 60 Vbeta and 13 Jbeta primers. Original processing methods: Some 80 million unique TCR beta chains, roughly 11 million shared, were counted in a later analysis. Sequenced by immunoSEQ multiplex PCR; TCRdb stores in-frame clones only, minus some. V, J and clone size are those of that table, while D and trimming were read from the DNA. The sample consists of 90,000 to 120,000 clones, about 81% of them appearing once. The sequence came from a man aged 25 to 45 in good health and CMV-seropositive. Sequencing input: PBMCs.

The DNA for the CDR3 is TGTGCCAGCAGCTCTACAGGGGCTGAAGCTTTCTTT. Translation: CASSSTGAEAFF. The chain carries TRBV7-9 and TRBJ1-1; 7 bases match TRBD1. V trimming: 4 bases; J trimming: 6 bases; junction bases outside the gene matches: 2. The CDR3 totals 12 residues. From germline, CDR1 is SEHNR and CDR2 FQNEAQ (reference sequence).